Sequencing of this TCR beta chain was carried out in a study of PD-L1 blockade in urothelial cancer. For the study at large: Males with bladder-origin urothelial cancer constituted about 90% of the roughly 30 patients.

The germline V gene encodes CDR1 SGHDT and CDR2 YYEEEE. The ends lost 5 bases at V and 5 bases at J; junction bases unmatched: 4. The CDR3 loop spans 15 amino acids. The study, taken as a whole, reports: Blood clones associated with the tumor expanded more at 3 weeks in durable-benefit patients. Below-median pretreatment blood TCR clonality predicted better survival.

The data were produced by immunoSEQ multiplex PCR, yet TCRdb's version contains in-frame clones alone and is incomplete. The top ten clones hold under 5% of a sample with more than 50,000 clones, about four fifths of them seen once. With regard to this clone: Its cognate antigen is unknown.

Individual patients had between 1 and 8 samples, taken pretreatment and on-treatment. The rearrangement joins TRBV5-6 to TRBJ2-3, with 14 bases fitting TRBD2. The receptor was isolated from a man between 65 and 85 years old with urothelial cancer. Sequenced here: PBMCs, sampled around atezolizumab (anti-PD-L1) treatment. The chain's CDR3 is CASSGLAGGVDTQYF. The CDR3 DNA is TGTGCCAGCAGTGGACTAGCGGGAGGCGTAGATACGCAGTATTTT. Using reference TRBV5-6 and TRBJ2-3 for the parts outside the CDR3, the full variable domain is DAGVTQSPTHLIKTRGQQVTLRCSPKSGHDTVSWYQQALGQGPQFIFQYYEEEERQRGNFPDRFSGHQFPNYSSELNVNALLLGDSALYLCASSGLAGGVDTQYFGPGTRLTVL.